One and the same sample provided the 21 T cell receptor beta chains below, sequenced in a study of STAT5B mutations in CD4+ large granular lymphocyte leukemia. Some clones are missing from TCRdb's copy, which holds only in-frame ones; the method was immunoSEQ multiplex PCR. The sample has roughly 32,000 clones, about 89% seen once. Sequencing used CD4+ T cells from blood buffy coats. The receptors were gathered from a human donor in good health.

The chain couples TRBV27 to TRBJ2-5; D might be TRBD1 (8 bases). This CDR3 spans 14 amino acids. Trimming took 2 bases from V and 5 from J, leaving 12 bases between them. Germline CDR1 is MNHEY and CDR2 is SMNVEV (reference sequence). The DNA for the CDR3 is TGTGCCAGCAGTTTAACAGGGGGAGGGGAGACCCAGTACTTC. This translates into CASSLTGGGETQYF.

V is TRBV7-9 and J is TRBJ2-2; unclear D gene. The V gene's germline CDR1 is SEHNR and CDR2 FQNEAQ (reference sequence). There are 13 residues in the CDR3. V lost 5 bases and J lost 4, with 8 bases in between. The chain's CDR3 is CASSPAVTGELFF. The CDR3 DNA sequence: TGTGCCAGCAGCCCGGCAGTCACCGGGGAGCTGTTTTTT. Full variable domain (remainder filled in from reference TRBV7-9 and TRBJ2-2): DTGVSQNPRHKITKRGQNVTFRCDPISEHNRLYWYRQTLGQGPEFLTYFQNEAQLEKSRLLSDRFSAERPKGSFSTLEIQRTEQGDSAMYLCASSPAVTGELFFGEGSRLTVL.

The chain joins TRBV6-5 to TRBJ1-5, with D possibly TRBD1 on 5 matching bases. Trimming stripped 7 bases from V and 7 bases from J, with 14 bases between. The germline gives CDR1 MNHEY, CDR2 SVGAGI. CDR3 length: 13 residues. Here the CDR3 reads CASTGGKGQPQHF. The CDR3 nucleotides are TGTGCCAGCACCGGGGGGAAGGGACAGCCCCAGCATTTT.

This clone was counted a few times. The rearrangement links TRBV10-1 to TRBJ2-7; 9 nucleotides align to TRBD2. Per germline, CDR1 WNHNN and CDR2 SYGVQD (reference sequence). V was clipped by 8 bases and J by 3 bases; unmatched bases: 20. The CDR3 totals 18 residues. The CDR3 DNA follows: TGCGCCAGCCGGCGGCTTAGCGGGAGAAAAAGGAGAAGCTACGAGCAGTACTTC. This codes for CASRRLSGRKRRSYEQYF.

The chain has TRBV18 and TRBJ1-2, with D perhaps TRBD1 (5 bases). CDR1 and CDR2 from the germline V gene are KGHSH and LQKENI. The CDR3 has 14 amino acids. The V and J ends lost 3 bases and 2 bases respectively, with 10 bases between them. The CDR3 region is CASSPGGGNYGYTF. CDR3 in DNA: TGTGCCAGCTCACCCGGGGGGGGAAACTATGGCTACACCTTC.

The chain employs TRBV28 and TRBJ1-2, with D perhaps matching TRBD1 (5 bases). The CDR3 runs 15 residues. V lost 4 bases and J lost 0, with 12 bases in between. Germline CDR1 is MDHEN and CDR2 is SYDVKM. CDR3 region: CASSSPRRANYGYTF. CDR3 in DNA: TGTGCCAGCAGTTCTCCTCGCAGGGCTAACTATGGCTACACCTTC.

The rearrangement links TRBV18 to TRBJ2-2, with 13 bases identical to TRBD2. Germline V lookup: CDR1 KGHSH, CDR2 LQKENI. J was trimmed by 2 bases and V by 4 bases; bases with no gene match: 4. The CDR3 is 17 amino acids. The CDR3 reads CASSQTSGRANTGELFF. CDR3 coding DNA: TGTGCCAGCTCACAAACTAGCGGGAGGGCCAACACCGGGGAGCTGTTTTTT. The full variable domain, rest sourced from reference TRBV18 and TRBJ2-2, is NAGVMQNPRHLVRRRGQEARLRCSPMKGHSHVYWYRQLPEEGLKFMVYLQKENIIDESGMPKERFSAEFPKEGPSILRIQQVVRGDSAAYFCASSQTSGRANTGELFFGEGSRLTVL.

V and J are TRBV27 and TRBJ1-2; no firm D call. In germline, CDR1 is MNHEY, CDR2 SMNVEV (reference sequence). CDR3 length: 9 amino acids. Between the trimmed V and J ends, which lost 10 bases and 7 bases, there was a span of 7 bases. In DNA form, the CDR3 reads TGTGCCACCCCGTGTGGCTACACCTTC. It specifies CATPCGYTF.

CDR3: CASSLGYGNTIYF. DNA of the CDR3: TGTGCCAGCAGCTTAGGCTATGGAAACACCATATATTTT. V usage is TRBV7-8 and J usage is TRBJ1-3, with no clear D. The CDR3 is 13 residues long. Trimming removed 1 base at V and 3 bases at J, with 4 bases between. Per the germline V gene, CDR1 is SGHVS and CDR2 is FQNEAQ.

The V and J genes are TRBV28 and TRBJ1-1; no clear D. CDR1 MDHEN and CDR2 SYDVKM come from the germline V gene. The CDR3 has 14 amino acids. V was pared by 5 bases and J by 5 bases, with 15 bases between. CDR3 residues: CASSLSPQTTEAFF. For the CDR3, the DNA is TGTGCCAGCAGTCTCTCACCACAGACTACTGAAGCTTTCTTT.

This chain joins TRBV29-1 and TRBJ1-5; D uncertain. This CDR3 is 13 amino acids long. The V gene's germline CDR1 is SQVTM and CDR2 ANQGSEA. The ends were cut back, 2 bases at V and 7 bases at J, with 12 bases in the middle. This CDR3 reads CSVEFGNSQPQHF. CDR3 DNA sequence: TGCAGCGTTGAATTCGGGAATTCACAGCCCCAGCATTTT.

The rearrangement links TRBV11-2 to TRBJ1-4; no firm D call. Trimming took 0 bases from V and 1 from J, leaving 12 bases between them. Germline CDR1 is SGHAT and CDR2 is FQNNGV. The CDR3 length is 17 residues. The CDR3 bases are TGTGCCAGCAGCTTAGATTGGGTGTGGGAAACTAATGAAAAACTGTTTTTT. Translation: CASSLDWVWETNEKLFF.

V is TRBV5-6 and J is TRBJ2-2; D not certain. The germline CDR1 and CDR2 sequences are SGHDT and YYEEEE. V shed 0 bases and J shed 7 bases, with 7 bases lying between them. This CDR3 is built from 13 residues. CDR3 DNA sequence: TGTGCCAGCAGCTTGGTAGGCGGCGGGGAGCTGTTTTTT. This gives the protein CASSLVGGGELFF.

J is TRBJ2-5 and V is TRBV19, with 7 bases identical to TRBD1. Germline CDR1 reads LNHDA; CDR2 reads SQIVND (reference sequence). The ends lost 2 bases at V and 9 bases at J; junction bases unmatched: 6. This CDR3 contains 13 residues. CDR3 DNA: TGTGCCAGTAGTATAACAGGGGAGATGTCCCAGTACTTC. Amino acids: CASSITGEMSQYF.

The chain links TRBV7-6 to TRBJ2-5; TRBD1 is a possible D gene (6 bases). V dropped 4 bases and J dropped 1 base, with 16 bases sitting between them. The CDR3 is made up of 16 amino acids. CDR1 SGHVS and CDR2 FNYEAQ come from the germline V gene. CDR3 region: CASSSATPDSQETQYF. DNA for the CDR3: TGTGCCAGCAGCTCAGCCACCCCGGACAGCCAAGAGACCCAGTACTTC.

The CDR3 bases are TGTGCCAGCAGTTGGGACAGGGACGAAAAACTGTTTTTT. Its translation: CASSWDRDEKLFF. The chain couples TRBV28 to TRBJ1-4; the match to TRBD1 covers 9 bases. The CDR3 has 13 residues. Germline CDR1 MDHEN, CDR2 SYDVKM. The J segment lost 8 bases and the V segment lost 4 bases, leaving 2 bases of the junction unmatched. The full variable domain, rest sourced from reference TRBV28 and TRBJ1-4, is DVKVTQSSRYLVKRTGEKVFLECVQDMDHENMFWYRQDPGLGLRLIYFSYDVKMKEKGDIPEGYSVSREKKERFSLILESASTNQTSMYLCASSWDRDEKLFFGSGTQLSVL.

This chain connects TRBV5-1 to TRBJ1-1; D possibly corresponds to TRBD1 (5 bases). V was shortened by 4 bases and J by 1 base, with 17 bases between the two germline ends. CDR1 is SGHRS, CDR2 YFSETQ, per germline. This CDR3 is 16 amino acids long. The DNA for the CDR3 is TGCGCCAGCAGCCAAGCGATCGTGGGGGGGAACACTGAAGCTTTCTTT. Translated: CASSQAIVGGNTEAFF.

This chain connects TRBV19 to TRBJ1-5; TRBD1 matches at 9 bases. The germline V gene encodes CDR1 LNHDA and CDR2 SQIVND (reference sequence). V was clipped by 4 bases and J by 8 bases; unmatched bases: 6. This CDR3 comprises 14 residues. The CDR3 DNA reads TGTGCCAGTAGTACCCACAGGGGGCGGGAGCCCCAGCATTTT. Amino acids: CASSTHRGREPQHF. The entire variable domain, with the rest obtained from reference TRBV19 and TRBJ1-5, is as follows: DGGITQSPKYLFRKEGQNVTLSCEQNLNHDAMYWYRQDPGQGLRLIYYSQIVNDFQKGDIAEGYSVSREKKESFPLTVTSAQKNPTAFYLCASSTHRGREPQHFGDGTRLSIL.

The V call is TRBV23-1, the J call TRBJ2-6; D gene unclear. TRBV23-1 is classed as an ORF, of uncertain function. V lost 2 bases, J lost 0 bases, and 20 bases lay in between. The CDR3 loop spans 20 amino acids. The CDR3 is CASSQTPEGLYGSGANVLTF. The CDR3 DNA sequence: TGCGCCAGCAGTCAAACGCCCGAAGGCCTATACGGCTCTGGGGCCAACGTCCTGACTTTC.

The rearrangement links TRBV5-1 to TRBJ2-3, with 8 bases lining up with TRBD2. CDR1 and CDR2 (germline): SGHRS, YFSETQ. The CDR3 is made up of 16 amino acids. Germline trimming cut 5 bases from V and 0 bases from J; bases unmatched to any gene: 8. CDR3 sequence: CASSEREGSSTDTQYF. CDR3 nucleotides: TGCGCCAGCAGTGAACGGGAGGGCTCTAGCACAGATACGCAGTATTTT.

The V call is TRBV27, the J call TRBJ1-1, with 11 bases fitting TRBD1. The trim removed 8 bases at V and 5 bases at J, leaving 13 bases unmatched. The germline V gene has CDR1 MNHEY and CDR2 SMNVEV (reference sequence). The CDR3 has 16 residues. The CDR3 DNA follows: TGTGCCAGCGGCCGGCGCCCGGGACAGGGGGGAACTGAAGCTTTCTTT. Its protein is CASGRRPGQGGTEAFF.